The clone carrying this T cell receptor beta chain has only a few counts. Its antigen is undetermined. This entry belongs to a study of a mutant IDH1 vaccine in newly diagnosed glioma. Study information: Treated patients were roughly 60% male, roughly 40% female, mean age around 40 years. Before enrollment, the patients had been treated with radiotherapy alone, temozolomide alone, or both together. Most of them had received both.

Study-level results: Researchers report vaccine-induced immune responses in over 90% of patients.

The protocol was immunoSEQ multiplex PCR, while the TCRdb copy is restricted to in-frame clones and leaves out a portion. The repertoire consists of just under 95,000 clones, with roughly 77% occurring once and the leading ten covering approximately 7.6%. Time point in this sample: baseline, week 1 (first vaccination visit). As to treatment: pre-vaccination baseline after standard-of-care therapy. The sequence was collected from a man between 35 and 55 years old with glioma. The sequencing here drew on PBMCs, taken from a glioma patient treated with radiotherapy, temozolomide or both.

The CDR3 here is CASSILDGSDGYTF. The CDR3 nucleotides are TGTGCCAGTAGTATCCTGGATGGGTCGGATGGCTACACCTTC. The V call is TRBV19, the J call TRBJ1-2, with D unresolved. Germline V lookup: CDR1 LNHDA, CDR2 SQIVND (reference sequence). CDR3 length: 14 amino acids. Trimming cost V 3 bases and J 6 bases, with 14 bases left between them. Together with reference TRBV19 and TRBJ1-2, the CDR3 gives the full variable domain: DGGITQSPKYLFRKEGQNVTLSCEQNLNHDAMYWYRQDPGQGLRLIYYSQIVNDFQKGDIAEGYSVSREKKESFPLTVTSAQKNPTAFYLCASSILDGSDGYTFGSGTRLTVV.